This is a list of T cell receptor beta chains from one sample in a study of OX40 agonist ivuxolimab in advanced cancers. Profiling relied on immunoSEQ multiplex PCR, and the TCRdb table lists in-frame clones only, not all of them. The sample lists about 60,000 clones, 85% to 95% seen once, with 25% in the top ten. Sequenced here: CD4+ or CD8+ T cells sorted from blood, sampled in a trial of the OX40 agonist ivuxolimab. The receptor set was obtained from an adult with an advanced solid tumor such as melanoma, head and neck, liver or kidney cancer. The CDR3 runs from the conserved cysteine through the conserved F or W. The D gene is left open where the match is weak. Clone sizes are given selectively: once, few, many, or a class where the clone is expanded.

NA	NA	TRBV6-5	TRBJ2-7	CASSPGLAIYEQYF	TGTGCCAGCAGTCCGGGACTTGCAATTTACGAGCAGTACTTC
NA	TRBD2	TRBV5-1	TRBJ2-7	CASSLMASGMSYEQYF	TGCGCCAGCAGCTTGATGGCTAGCGGGATGTCTTACGAGCAGTACTTC
NA	NA	TRBV7-9	TRBJ2-7	CASSSTGFSVYEQYF	TGTGCCAGCAGCTCAACAGGGTTTTCGGTCTACGAGCAGTACTTC
NA	NA	TRBV5-5	TRBJ2-7	CASSRATTYEQYF	TGTGCCAGCAGTAGGGCCACCACCTACGAGCAGTACTTC
NA	NA	TRBV5-1	TRBJ2-7	CASSDGSHRLEQYF	TGCGCCAGCAGCGACGGATCCCATCGGCTCGAGCAGTACTTC
NA	TRBD1	TRBV28	TRBJ2-7	CASSDDRGLSYEQYF	TGTGCCAGCAGTGATGACAGGGGGCTTAGCTACGAGCAGTACTTC
NA	NA	TRBV7-9	TRBJ2-7	CASTPDSLSYEQYF	TGTGCCAGCACCCCGGACTCGCTATCCTACGAGCAGTACTTC
once	TRBD1	TRBV4-1	TRBJ1-2	CASSQGPTGTGYGYTF	TGCGCCAGCAGCCAAGGCCCCACCGGGACAGGTTATGGCTACACCTTC
NA	TRBD2	TRBV9	TRBJ2-5	CASSAPGTSAWDMETQYF	TGTGCCAGCAGCGCCCCCGGGACTAGCGCGTGGGATATGGAGACCCAGTACTTC
NA	NA	TRBV5-6	TRBJ2-7	CASTPGISDEQYF	TGTGCCAGCACCCCGGGAATCTCCGACGAGCAGTACTTC
NA	NA	TRBV5-4	TRBJ2-2	CASSSGIRELFF	TGTGCCAGCAGTTCAGGGATCCGGGAGCTGTTTTTT
NA	TRBD2	TRBV11-3	TRBJ2-7	CASSSEEREGNEQYF	TGTGCCAGCAGCTCCGAGGAGCGGGAGGGGAACGAGCAGTACTTC
NA	NA	TRBV7-6	TRBJ2-5	CASSSSWGETQYF	NA
NA	NA	TRBV27	TRBJ2-7	CASSYGNEQYF	TGTGCCAGCAGTTATGGGAACGAGCAGTACTTC
NA	TRBD1	TRBV7-6	TRBJ2-1	CASSLGQGPYNEQFF	TGTGCCAGCAGCTTAGGACAGGGACCTTACAATGAGCAGTTCTTC